This entry describes one T cell receptor beta chain. The antigen it binds to is not known. Base-call qualities are not available, and no considerably larger clone is one nucleotide away. The data were taken from a study of blood T cells in healthy people across ages (dated by TCRdb to between 2014 and 2017). Study-level background: Template switching captured roughly one uniquely barcoded TCR beta cDNA molecule per two T cells in model experiments. To track age-related changes in TCR beta repertoire diversity, the study relied on deep sequencing normalized with unique cDNA molecular identifiers. The donors were divided into four age groups: young (average roughly 17 years), middle-aged (roughly 40), aged (roughly 60) and long-lived (about 84). To avoid experimental bias, donors of different ages were randomly spread across the sequencing lanes. Using the same blood draw, the study looked at two additional independent replicas of 1 million unique cDNA reads for two donors, one aged 18 to 30 and the other aged 80 or older.

Results the study describes overall, beyond this receptor: Observed TCR beta diversity per million T cells fell roughly linearly with age, and a significant reduction was already apparent by age about 43. Estimates of total diversity based on one million sequenced T cells were regarded as lower bounds and as underestimates. Since profiling was done on bulk unsorted PBMCs, naive and antigen-experienced compartments could not be conclusively compared. Donor CMV infection status was unknown, potentially confounding age-related changes in expanded clonotypes. Compared with the aged group, the long-lived group had more naive CD4+ T cells, fewer expanded clones and increased TCR diversity, suggesting age selection. The percentage of naive T cells measured by flow cytometry correlated strongly with observed TCR beta diversity.

Sequences DFQATT (CDR1) and SNEGSKA (CDR2) are obtained from the germline V gene (reference sequence). Trimming removed 0 bases from V and 1 base from J, leaving 12 bases between the germline ends. The CDR3, from cysteine to phenylalanine, totals 15 residues. The CDR3 DNA has 45 bases and is translated from base 1. Donors were approximately 42 systemically healthy Caucasian individuals from Russia aged roughly 6 to 90 years. Approximately 9.7 milliliters of peripheral blood were drawn from each donor into EDTA-treated Vacutainer tubes. Ficoll-Paque density-gradient centrifugation was used to isolate PBMCs, with at least 7 million per sample. Total RNA, at least 5.5 micrograms per sample, was extracted from PBMCs with Trizol reagent. The percentages of naive CD45RAhigh/CD27high T cells were determined by flow cytometry on a PBMC aliquot from every donor. Receptors were amplified or captured by 5' RACE. Sequencer: Illumina HiSeq 2500. The second PCR ran for roughly 7 to 12 cycles and used a J-beta primer mix along with a sample-barcoded 5' primer. A template-switch 5' adaptor carrying 12 random nucleotides introduced a unique molecular identifier onto each TCR beta cDNA molecule. Each sample yielded at least 2.5 million CDR3-containing paired-end reads. First-strand cDNA synthesis was performed from all RNA using the Mint cDNA synthesis kit, with priming by a TRBC-specific oligonucleotide. Following uracil-DNA glycosylase treatment, all cDNA underwent a first 18-cycle PCR with the universal primers M1SS and BC2_uni_R. From the authors' description of their analysis: Each sample was normalized by randomly selecting 1 million high-quality reads, each carrying a distinct molecular identifier. Reads sharing molecular identifiers were discarded rather than binned into consensus sequences. MiTCR, run with a Q25 quality threshold and the strictest error-elimination algorithm, handled CDR3 identification, clonotype clustering and error correction. Lower-bound total TCR beta diversity was estimated with a nonparametric unseen species model using Euler transformation. Clones were called with MiXCR by TCRdb after fastp trimmed the public reads at Q25, and only in-frame beta chains were retained. Identical CDR3 protein sequences are pooled into one entry, listed with their most common genes and DNA. These V and J calls are TCRdb output, not the study's own analysis. The table for this sample lists 1.6 million or so distinct CDR3 sequences; approximately 32% of them were counted only once. The top ten clonotypes cover around 11% of the sample.

This receptor was identified in a woman in her twenties or thirties in good health. The chain is made from TRBV20-1 and TRBJ1-1; a tentative D call is TRBD1 (6 bases match). The sequenced sample consisted of blood. The sequence in DNA is TGCAGTGCTAGAGATGTCGGGGGCCGGAACACTGAAGCTTTCTTT. This translates into CSARDVGGRNTEAFF.